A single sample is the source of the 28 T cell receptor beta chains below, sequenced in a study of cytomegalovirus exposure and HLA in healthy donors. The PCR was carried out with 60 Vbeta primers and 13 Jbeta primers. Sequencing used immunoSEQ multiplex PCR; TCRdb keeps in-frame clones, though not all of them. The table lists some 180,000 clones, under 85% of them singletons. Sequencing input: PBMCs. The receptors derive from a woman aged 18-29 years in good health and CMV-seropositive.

Here the CDR3 reads CASSVAQGGYEQYF. The DNA of the CDR3 is TGTGCCAGCAGTGTGGCTCAAGGGGGCTACGAGCAGTACTTC. J is TRBJ2-7 and V is TRBV6-1; TRBD1 might be the D (6 bases). The CDR3 runs 14 residues. Trimming removed 4 bases at V and 3 bases at J, with 13 bases between. Germline V CDR1 and CDR2: MNHNS, SASEGT.

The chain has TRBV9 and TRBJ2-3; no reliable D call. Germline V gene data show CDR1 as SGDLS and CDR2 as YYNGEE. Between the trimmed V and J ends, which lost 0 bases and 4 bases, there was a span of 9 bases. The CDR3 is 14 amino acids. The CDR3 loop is CASSVEARADTQYF. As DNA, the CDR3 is TGTGCCAGCAGCGTAGAGGCCCGGGCAGATACGCAGTATTTT. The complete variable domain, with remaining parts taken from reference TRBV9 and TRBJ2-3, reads DSGVTQTPKHLITATGQRVTLRCSPRSGDLSVYWYQQSLDQGLQFLIQYYNGEERAKGNILERFSAQQFPDLHSELNLSSLELGDSALYFCASSVEARADTQYFGPGTRLTVL.

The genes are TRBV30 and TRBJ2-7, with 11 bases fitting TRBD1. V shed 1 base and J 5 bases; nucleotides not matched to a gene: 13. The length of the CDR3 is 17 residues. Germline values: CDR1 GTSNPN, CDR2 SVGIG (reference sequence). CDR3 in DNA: TGTGCCTGGAGTGGTGTGGGACAGGGGGTAGATATCCACGAGCAGTACTTC. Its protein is CAWSGVGQGVDIHEQYF.

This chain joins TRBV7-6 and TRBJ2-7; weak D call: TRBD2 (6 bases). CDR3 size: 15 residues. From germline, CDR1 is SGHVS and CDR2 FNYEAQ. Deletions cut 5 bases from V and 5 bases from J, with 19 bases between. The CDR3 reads CASSLTQDGGNEQYF. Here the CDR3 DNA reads TGTGCCAGCAGCCTAACCCAGGATGGGGGGAACGAGCAGTACTTC. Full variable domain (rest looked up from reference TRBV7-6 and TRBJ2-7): GAGVSQSPRYKVTKRGQDVALRCDPISGHVSLYWYRQALGQGPEFLTYFNYEAQQDKSGLPNDRFSAERPEGSISTLTIQRTEQRDSAMYRCASSLTQDGGNEQYFGPGTRLTVT.

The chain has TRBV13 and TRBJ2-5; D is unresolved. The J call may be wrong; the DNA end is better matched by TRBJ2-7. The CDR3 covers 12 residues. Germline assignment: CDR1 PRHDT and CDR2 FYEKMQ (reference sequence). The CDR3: CASSHLSYEQYF. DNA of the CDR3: TGTGCCAGCAGCCACCTGTCCTACGAGCAGTACTTC.

CDR3 sequence: CASSQESPGHLNTEAFF. CDR3 DNA sequence: TGCGCCAGCAGCCAGGAATCTCCGGGACACTTAAACACTGAAGCTTTCTTT. The V gene is TRBV4-3, the J gene TRBJ1-1; tentative D call: TRBD1 (6 bases). This CDR3 is 17 amino acids long. The germline CDR1 and CDR2 sequences are LGHNA and YSLEER. V shed 3 bases and J shed 2 bases, with 19 bases lying between them.

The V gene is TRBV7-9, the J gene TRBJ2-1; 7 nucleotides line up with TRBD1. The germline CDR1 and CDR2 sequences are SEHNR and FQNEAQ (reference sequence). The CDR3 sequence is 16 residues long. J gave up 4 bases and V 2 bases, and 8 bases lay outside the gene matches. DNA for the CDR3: TGTGCCAGCAGCTTAAGGCCGGGACAGAGGTACAATGAGCAGTTCTTC. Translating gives CASSLRPGQRYNEQFF.

The CDR3 reads CASGTPGGAFF. The DNA of the CDR3 is TGTGCCAGCGGAACGCCAGGGGGCGCTTTCTTT. The J gene is TRBJ1-1, the V gene TRBV28; 8 bases match TRBD1. V lost 8 bases, J lost 11 bases, and 7 bases stayed unmatched. The CDR3 is 11 amino acids. Germline CDR1 reads MDHEN; CDR2 reads SYDVKM.

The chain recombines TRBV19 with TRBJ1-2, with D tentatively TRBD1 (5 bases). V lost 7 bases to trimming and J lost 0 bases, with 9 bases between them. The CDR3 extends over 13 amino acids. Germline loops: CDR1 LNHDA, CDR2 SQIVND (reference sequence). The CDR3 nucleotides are TGTGCCAGTACTCGGACAACTAACTATGGCTACACCTTC. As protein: CASTRTTNYGYTF.

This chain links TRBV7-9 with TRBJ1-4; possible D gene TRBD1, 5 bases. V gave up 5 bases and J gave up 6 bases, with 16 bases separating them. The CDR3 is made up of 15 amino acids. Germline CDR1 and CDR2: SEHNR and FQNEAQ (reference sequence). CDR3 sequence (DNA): TGTGCCAGCAGCCCTGGGCCAGGGAAGGATGAAAAACTGTTTTTT. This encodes CASSPGPGKDEKLFF.

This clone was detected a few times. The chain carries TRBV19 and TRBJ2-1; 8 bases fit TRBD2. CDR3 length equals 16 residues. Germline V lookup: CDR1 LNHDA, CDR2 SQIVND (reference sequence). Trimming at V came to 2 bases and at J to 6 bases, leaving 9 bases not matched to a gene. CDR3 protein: CASSILRGGRGNEQFF. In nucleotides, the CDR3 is TGTGCCAGTAGTATACTACGGGGGGGCAGGGGCAATGAGCAGTTCTTC.

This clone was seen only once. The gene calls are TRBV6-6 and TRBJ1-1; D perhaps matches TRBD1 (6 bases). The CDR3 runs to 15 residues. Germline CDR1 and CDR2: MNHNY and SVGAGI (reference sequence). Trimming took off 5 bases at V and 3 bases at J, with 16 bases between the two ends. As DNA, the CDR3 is TGTGCCAGCAGTAGAGCACGACAGGAATACACTGAAGCTTTCTTT. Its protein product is CASSRARQEYTEAFF.

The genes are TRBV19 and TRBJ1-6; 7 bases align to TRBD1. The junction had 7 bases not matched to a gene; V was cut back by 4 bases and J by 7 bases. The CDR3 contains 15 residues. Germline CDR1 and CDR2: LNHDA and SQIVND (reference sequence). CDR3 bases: TGTGCCAGTAGTACACAGACAGGGCCCAATTCACCCCTCCACTTT. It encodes CASSTQTGPNSPLHF.

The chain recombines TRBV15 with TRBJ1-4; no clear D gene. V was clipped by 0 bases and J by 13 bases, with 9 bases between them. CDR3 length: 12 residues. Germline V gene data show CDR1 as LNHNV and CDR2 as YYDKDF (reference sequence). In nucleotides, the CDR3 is TGTGCCACCAGCAGAGATAGAGGCGGACTGTTTTTT. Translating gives CATSRDRGGLFF.

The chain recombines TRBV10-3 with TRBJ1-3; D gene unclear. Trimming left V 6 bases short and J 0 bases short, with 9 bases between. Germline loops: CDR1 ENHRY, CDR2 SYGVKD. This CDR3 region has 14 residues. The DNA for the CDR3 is TGTGCCATCAGCAGTGGTCGCTCTGGAAACACCATATATTTT. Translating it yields CAISSGRSGNTIYF.

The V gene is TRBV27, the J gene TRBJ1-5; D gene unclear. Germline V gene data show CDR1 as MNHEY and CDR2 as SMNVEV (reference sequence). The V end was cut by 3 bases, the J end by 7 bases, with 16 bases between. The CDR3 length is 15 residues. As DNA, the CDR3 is TGTGCCAGCAGTTTGTATTCGGGAAGCGGGCAGCCCCAGCATTTT. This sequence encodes CASSLYSGSGQPQHF.

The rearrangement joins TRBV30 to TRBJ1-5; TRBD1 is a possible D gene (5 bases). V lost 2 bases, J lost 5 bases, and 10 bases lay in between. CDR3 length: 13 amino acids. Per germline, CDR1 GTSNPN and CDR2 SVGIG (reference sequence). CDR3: CAWSQGLDQPQHF. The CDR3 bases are TGTGCCTGGAGTCAGGGTTTGGATCAGCCCCAGCATTTT.

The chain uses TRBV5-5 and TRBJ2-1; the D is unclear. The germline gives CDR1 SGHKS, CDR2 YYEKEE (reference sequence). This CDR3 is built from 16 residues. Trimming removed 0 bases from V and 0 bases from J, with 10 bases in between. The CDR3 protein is CASSLVYLSSYNEQFF. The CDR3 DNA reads TGTGCCAGCAGCTTGGTCTACCTGAGCTCCTACAATGAGCAGTTCTTC.

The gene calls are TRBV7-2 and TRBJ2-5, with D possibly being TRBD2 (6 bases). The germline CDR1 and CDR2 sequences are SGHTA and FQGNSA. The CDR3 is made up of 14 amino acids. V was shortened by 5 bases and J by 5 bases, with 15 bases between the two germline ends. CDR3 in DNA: TGTGCCAGCAGCCCCGGGACTTCTTGGGAGACCCAGTACTTC. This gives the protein CASSPGTSWETQYF.

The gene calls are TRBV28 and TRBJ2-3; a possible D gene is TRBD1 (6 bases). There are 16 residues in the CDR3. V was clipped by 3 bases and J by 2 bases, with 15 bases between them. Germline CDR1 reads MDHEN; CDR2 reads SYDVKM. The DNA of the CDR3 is TGTGCCAGCAGTTTTATCCGGGACAAGATCACAGATACGCAGTATTTT. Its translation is CASSFIRDKITDTQYF.

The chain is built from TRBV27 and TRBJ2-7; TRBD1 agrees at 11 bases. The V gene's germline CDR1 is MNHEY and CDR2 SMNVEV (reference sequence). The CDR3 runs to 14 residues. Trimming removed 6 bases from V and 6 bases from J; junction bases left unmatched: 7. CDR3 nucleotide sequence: TGTGCCAGCAGCCCGGGGACAGGGGGTCGCGAGCAGTACTTC. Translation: CASSPGTGGREQYF.

CDR3 residues: CASSLLDRVGNSPLHF. In DNA, the CDR3 is TGTGCCAGCAGTTTACTGGACAGGGTAGGGAATTCACCCCTCCACTTT. The J gene is TRBJ1-6, the V gene TRBV27, with TRBD1 identical over 8 bases. This CDR3 has 16 amino acids. Germline loops: CDR1 MNHEY, CDR2 SMNVEV (reference sequence). V trimming: 2 bases; J trimming: 7 bases; junction bases outside the gene matches: 7.

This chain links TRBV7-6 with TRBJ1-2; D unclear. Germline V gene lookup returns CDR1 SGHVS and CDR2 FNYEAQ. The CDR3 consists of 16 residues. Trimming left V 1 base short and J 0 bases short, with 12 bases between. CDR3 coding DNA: TGTGCCAGCAGCTTAGGTGGGCAGGCTACTAACTATGGCTACACCTTC. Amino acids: CASSLGGQATNYGYTF.

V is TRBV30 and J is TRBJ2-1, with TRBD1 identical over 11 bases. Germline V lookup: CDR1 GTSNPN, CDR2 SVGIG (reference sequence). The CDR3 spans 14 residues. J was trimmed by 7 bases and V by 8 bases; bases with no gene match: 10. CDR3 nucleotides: TGTGCCCGGGGGACCGGGACAGGGGGGAATGAGCAGTTCTTC. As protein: CARGTGTGGNEQFF.

The CDR3 region has the DNA TGTGCCAGTTCCCGGGACAGCCCTTTGGGGCCGCTATCCCCAACTAATGAAAAACTGTTTTTT. Translating gives CASSRDSPLGPLSPTNEKLFF. The gene calls are TRBV19 and TRBJ1-4; 7 bases match TRBD1. Per the germline V gene, CDR1 is LNHDA and CDR2 is SQIVND (reference sequence). This CDR3 region has 21 residues. The V and J ends lost 8 bases and 0 bases, in that order; junction bases with no gene match: 24.

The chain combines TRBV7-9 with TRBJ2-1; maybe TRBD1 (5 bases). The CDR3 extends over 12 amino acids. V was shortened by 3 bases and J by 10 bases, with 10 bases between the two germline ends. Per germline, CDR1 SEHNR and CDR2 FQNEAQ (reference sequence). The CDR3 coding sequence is TGTGCCAGCAGCTTCGACAGACACGAGCAGTTCTTC. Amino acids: CASSFDRHEQFF.

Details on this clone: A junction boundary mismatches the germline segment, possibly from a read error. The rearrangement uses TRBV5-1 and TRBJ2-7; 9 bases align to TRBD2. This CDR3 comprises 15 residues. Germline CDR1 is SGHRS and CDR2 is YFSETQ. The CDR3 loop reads CASSTIAGASFEQYF. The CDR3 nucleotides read TGCGCCAGCAGCACGATAGCGGGGGCTTCCTTCGAGCAGTACTTC.

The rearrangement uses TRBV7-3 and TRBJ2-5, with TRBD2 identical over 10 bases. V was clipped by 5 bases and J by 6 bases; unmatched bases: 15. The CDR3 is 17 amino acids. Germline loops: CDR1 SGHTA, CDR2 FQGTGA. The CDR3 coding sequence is TGTGCCAGCAGCCCCTTCGGGATAGCGGGGGGTAATAAGACCCAGTACTTC. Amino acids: CASSPFGIAGGNKTQYF.